Included here is one TCR beta chain sequence, with context. Per the authors' pipeline: Estimates of nucleated cell counts were drawn from the amplification of reference gene primers. Profiled with immunoSEQ multiplex PCR; TCRdb holds only in-frame clones, not every one. V and J calls and clone size are given by that table; D and trimming were obtained from the DNA. The data hold tens of thousands of clones, with roughly 76% observed a single time. The CDR3 runs 15 residues. The J segment lost 3 bases and the V segment lost 6 bases, leaving 6 bases of the junction unmatched. Germline V lookup: CDR1 LGHDT, CDR2 YNNKEL (reference sequence). These data are taken from a study of blood T cell repertoires in COVID-19. Overall study: Acute and convalescent COVID-19 samples came from the United States, Italy and Spain.

Enrolment of Seattle patients took place during active infection, and they were followed longitudinally. The J gene is TRBJ2-1, the V gene TRBV3-1 (or the pseudogene TRBV3-2), with 9 nucleotides matching TRBD2. The receptor was isolated from a man at least 80 years old with COVID-19, enrolled during active disease. The sample consisted of peripheral blood. The CDR3 DNA reads as TGTGCCAGCAGACTAGAAGCGGGAGGCTACAATGAGCAGTTCTTC. This sequence encodes CASRLEAGGYNEQFF.